This T cell receptor (beta chain) was captured in a study of cytomegalovirus exposure and HLA in healthy donors. This clone has only one observation. Its antigen is as yet unknown. The CDR3 extends over 18 amino acids. Germline values: CDR1 SGHTS, CDR2 YDEGEE. Germline trimming cut 4 bases from V and 4 bases from J; bases unmatched to any gene: 17. 13 Jbeta primers and 60 Vbeta primers were used for the PCR. The repertoire was sequenced with immunoSEQ multiplex PCR; TCRdb's copy has only in-frame clones and lacks some. The table includes nearly 110,000 clones, around 77% detected once. Study results and caveats: The authors later found most CMV-associated TCR beta chains appeared HLA-restricted. The study carried out a later analysis of TCR beta sequences. It associated under 20,000 of them with specific HLA alleles at a false discovery rate of 0.05.

The sample taken for sequencing was PBMCs. The rearrangement joins TRBV5-8 to TRBJ2-5, with 9 bases that match TRBD2. The clonotype comes from a male donor in good health and CMV-seronegative. The CDR3 DNA sequence: TGTGCCAGCAGCCTAGGGGGTACGGTAGCGGGAGTCCGAGAGACCCAGTACTTC. Residues: CASSLGGTVAGVRETQYF.